A selection of T cell receptor beta chains follows, all from one sample in a study of T cells in Graves' hyperthyroidism and ophthalmopathy. TCRdb independently ran MiXCR on the multiplex PCR reads; one entry per CDR3 protein. Here the sample spans about 500,000 distinct CDR3 sequences, around 15% being singletons. The sample was blood. These receptors originate from a woman under 30 with Graves' hyperthyroidism. The CDR3 runs from the conserved cysteine through the conserved F or W. A D gene is named only where the DNA matches it firmly. Clone size is not always given. Where it is, it says once, few, many or a class for expanded clones.

j_call,v_call,clone_size,cdr3_length,d_call,cdr3_aa,cdr3_nt
TRBJ1-5,TRBV11-2,many,15,.,CASSLGQRSNQPQHF,TGTGCCAGCAGCTTAGGACAGCGAAGCAATCAGCCCCAGCATTTT
TRBJ1-5,TRBV2,.,16,.,CASSDRVVRSNQPQHF,TGTGCCAGCAGTGACAGGGTTGTTCGGAGCAATCAGCCCCAGCATTTT
TRBJ2-3,TRBV11-2,.,18,.,CASSLVSPRNFYTDTQYF,TGTGCCAGCAGCTTAGTGTCCCCTCGGAACTTTTACACAGATACGCAGTATTTT
TRBJ1-2,TRBV11-2,many,15,.,CASRLRSASNYGYTF,TGTGCCAGCCGCCTGAGATCCGCGAGTAACTATGGCTACACCTTC
TRBJ2-2,TRBV27,.,17,TRBD2,CASSPTSGRPGTGELFF,TGTGCCAGCAGTCCCACCAGCGGGAGGCCGGGGACCGGGGAGCTGTTTTTT
TRBJ2-2,TRBV24-1,.,15,TRBD1,CATSDLDRATGELFF,TGTGCCACCAGTGATTTGGACAGGGCCACCGGGGAGCTGTTTTTT
TRBJ2-5,TRBV4-2,few,14,TRBD2,CASSQDPSGETQYF,TGTGCCAGCAGCCAGGACCCTAGCGGAGAGACCCAGTACTTC
TRBJ2-7,TRBV27,many,16,TRBD1,CASSRNPGQGTYEQYF,TGTGCCAGCAGTCGGAACCCGGGACAGGGAACCTACGAGCAGTACTTC
TRBJ2-2,TRBV28,many,16,.,CASSFLGGRNTGELFF,TGTGCCAGCAGTTTTCTTGGGGGCCGGAACACCGGGGAGCTGTTTTTT
TRBJ2-1,TRBV10-3,.,15,TRBD1,CAISETGGRSNEQFF,TGTGCCATCAGTGAGACAGGGGGGAGAAGCAATGAGCAGTTCTTC
TRBJ2-7,TRBV7-2,many,14,.,CASSSAFRGNEQYF,TGTGCCAGCAGCTCCGCGTTTAGGGGTAACGAGCAGTACTTC
TRBJ1-2,TRBV10-1,.,12,.,CASSALWGVPTF,TGCGCCAGCAGTGCTCTCTGGGGGGTTCCCACCTTC
TRBJ2-3,TRBV3-1,few,16,.,CASSQAIGVEADTQYF,TGTGCCAGCAGCCAAGCTATTGGTGTGGAGGCAGATACGCAGTATTTT
TRBJ2-7,TRBV24-1,many,14,.,CATIEGPSSYEQYF,TGTGCCACCATTGAGGGACCAAGCTCCTACGAGCAGTACTTC
TRBJ2-2,TRBV5-1,few,14,.,CASSWGDASGELFF,TGCGCCAGCAGCTGGGGAGACGCATCCGGGGAGCTGTTTTTT
TRBJ1-1,TRBV6-4,few,17,.,CASSPSGHRRRNTEAFF,TGTGCCAGCAGTCCATCGGGACACCGTAGAAGGAACACTGAAGCTTTCTTT
TRBJ2-7,TRBV7-9,many,16,TRBD2,CASSHSAGTSGYEQYF,TGTGCCAGCAGCCACTCAGCCGGGACTAGCGGCTACGAGCAGTACTTC
TRBJ1-1,TRBV20-1,.,11,.,CSARMDTEAFF,TGCAGTGCTAGGATGGACACTGAAGCTTTCTTT
TRBJ2-4,TRBV20-1,many,13,.,CSARDRERGVQYF,TGCAGTGCTAGAGATCGGGAGAGGGGGGTTCAGTACTTC
TRBJ1-1,TRBV9,many,15,.,CASSVGGGGNTEAFF,TGTGCCAGCAGCGTAGGAGGGGGTGGGAACACTGAAGCTTTCTTT
TRBJ2-3,TRBV5-1,many,14,.,CASSLGRNTDTQYF,TGTGCCAGCAGCTTAGGCAGGAACACAGATACGCAGTATTTT
TRBJ2-7,TRBV20-1,many,12,.,CSARDLTGEQYF,TGCAGTGCTAGAGATTTAACGGGTGAGCAGTACTTC
TRBJ2-6,TRBV12-3/TRBV12-4,.,14,.,CASTLKRWANVLTF,TGTGCCAGCACCCTTAAACGGTGGGCCAACGTCCTGACTTTC
TRBJ2-5,TRBV12-3/TRBV12-4,few,16,.,CASRPGGQRGMGTQYF,TGTGCCAGCAGACCAGGGGGCCAGCGGGGGATGGGGACCCAGTACTTC
TRBJ1-1,TRBV5-1,.,14,.,CASSLWVGDTEAFF,TGCGCCAGCAGCTTGTGGGTGGGGGACACTGAAGCTTTCTTT
TRBJ1-1,TRBV20-1,.,14,.,CSARDVGVETEAFF,TGCAGTGCTAGAGATGTGGGGGTAGAGACTGAAGCTTTCTTT
TRBJ2-3,TRBV4-1,few,15,.,CASSRGGGSTDTQYF,TGCGCCAGCAGCCGAGGGGGGGGGAGCACAGATACGCAGTATTTT
TRBJ1-6,TRBV18,few,15,.,CASSPHRTVNSPLHF,TGTGCCAGCTCACCTCATCGGACAGTAAATTCACCCCTCCACTTT
TRBJ2-1,TRBV4-1,many,15,.,CASSSDPTGYNEQFF,TGCGCCAGCAGCTCCGACCCGACGGGGTACAATGAGCAGTTCTTC
TRBJ1-1,TRBV5-1,many,17,.,CASSPGTSSRMNTEAFF,TGCGCCAGCAGCCCCGGGACATCGTCACGGATGAACACTGAAGCTTTCTTT
TRBJ2-3,TRBV6-1,few,16,.,CASRKGTLISTDTQYF,TGTGCCAGCAGGAAAGGGACTCTCATCAGCACAGATACGCAGTATTTT
TRBJ1-2,TRBV12-3/TRBV12-4,many,14,.,CASRPTRTNYGYTF,TGTGCCAGCAGACCGACCAGGACCAACTATGGCTACACCTTC
TRBJ2-1,TRBV30,many,15,TRBD2,CAWSGLAGARGIKFF,TGTGCCTGGAGTGGACTAGCGGGAGCCCGGGGGATTAAGTTCTTC
TRBJ2-5,TRBV4-1,few,14,.,CASSQGRRAETQYF,TGCGCCAGCAGTCAAGGGAGGCGTGCTGAGACCCAGTACTTC
TRBJ1-2,TRBV24-1,many,18,TRBD1,CATSDSSPPDRDNYGYTF,TGTGCCACCAGTGATTCATCCCCTCCGGACAGGGATAACTATGGCTACACCTTC
TRBJ1-2,TRBV19,few,12,.,CASSRTAYGYTF,TGTGCCAGTAGTCGGACAGCCTATGGCTACACCTTC
TRBJ1-2,TRBV2,.,12,.,CASNQPSDGYTF,TGTGCCAGCAACCAGCCATCGGATGGCTACACCTTC
TRBJ2-1,TRBV20-1,few,15,TRBD2,CSSLIAGRGYNEQFF,TGCAGTAGCCTCATAGCGGGACGGGGCTACAATGAGCAGTTCTTC
TRBJ2-6,TRBV28,few,16,.,CASSLVPGASANVLTF,TGTGCCAGCAGTTTAGTCCCAGGGGCCTCGGCCAACGTCCTGACTTTC
TRBJ2-6,TRBV6-1,large,19,.,CASSSRAWGSLSGANVLTF,TGTGCCAGCTCATCGAGGGCATGGGGGAGTTTGTCTGGGGCCAACGTCCTGACTTTC
TRBJ2-1,TRBV11-2,.,16,.,CASSFEQGKEGNEQFF,TGTGCCAGCAGCTTCGAACAGGGTAAAGAGGGCAATGAGCAGTTCTTC
TRBJ1-4,TRBV2,few,15,TRBD1,CASSINRGRGEKLFF,TGTGCCAGCAGTATAAACAGGGGGCGCGGTGAAAAACTGTTTTTT
TRBJ1-3,TRBV6-1,.,15,.,CASSESGSSGNTIYF,TGTGCCAGCAGTGAATCCGGCTCCTCTGGAAACACCATATATTTT
TRBJ1-2,TRBV20-1,many,13,.,CSAVIGDRYGYTF,TGCAGTGCGGTTATAGGGGACCGCTATGGCTACACCTTC
TRBJ1-3,TRBV6-1,.,14,.,CATPGRSSGNTIYF,TGTGCCACCCCGGGACGGAGCTCTGGAAACACCATATATTTT
TRBJ1-1,TRBV30,.,12,.,CAWKQPTYKAFF,TGTGCCTGGAAACAGCCGACTTATAAAGCTTTCTTT
TRBJ1-4,TRBV2,few,14,.,CASRDPRKGEKLFF,TGTGCCAGCAGGGACCCCAGAAAAGGGGAAAAACTGTTTTTT
TRBJ2-2,TRBV15,.,16,TRBD2,CATSTSGGIFAGELFF,TGTGCCACCAGCACTAGCGGGGGGATCTTCGCCGGGGAGCTGTTTTTT
TRBJ1-1,TRBV25-1,.,14,TRBD1,CASSGGQGHTEAFF,TGTGCCAGCAGTGGGGGACAGGGCCACACTGAAGCTTTCTTT
TRBJ2-1,TRBV9,many,18,TRBD2,CASSVGLAGGSSYNEQFF,TGTGCCAGCAGCGTAGGTCTAGCGGGGGGGAGCTCCTACAATGAGCAGTTCTTC
TRBJ2-5,TRBV6-1,.,15,.,CASRSFEGGQETQYF,TGTGCCAGCAGGAGCTTCGAAGGGGGTCAAGAGACCCAGTACTTC
TRBJ2-3,TRBV10-3,many,16,TRBD2,CAISESSGGVWDTQYF,TGTGCCATCAGTGAATCTAGCGGGGGCGTCTGGGATACGCAGTATTTT
TRBJ2-7,TRBV15,.,14,.,CATSSTMGSYEQYF,TGTGCCACCAGCTCAACCATGGGGAGCTACGAGCAGTACTTC